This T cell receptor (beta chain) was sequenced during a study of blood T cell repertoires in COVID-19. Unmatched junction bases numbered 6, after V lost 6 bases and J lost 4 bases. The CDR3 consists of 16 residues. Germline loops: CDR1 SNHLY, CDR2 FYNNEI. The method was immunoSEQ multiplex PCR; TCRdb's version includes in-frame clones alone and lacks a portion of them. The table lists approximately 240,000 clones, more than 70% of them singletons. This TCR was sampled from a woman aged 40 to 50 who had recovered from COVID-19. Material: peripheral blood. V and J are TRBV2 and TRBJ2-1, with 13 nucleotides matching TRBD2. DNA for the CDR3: TGTGCCAGCAGCGACTCGACTAGCGGGAGGTACAATGAGCAGTTCTTC. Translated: CASSDSTSGRYNEQFF.